These 20 T cell receptor beta chains were all obtained from the same sample, sequenced in a study of human T cells and chemical hapten exposure. One entry per CDR3 protein, called by TCRdb with MiXCR from the RACE reads. There are about 270,000 distinct CDR3 sequences in the sample; almost 8% occur only once, and around 1.2% lies in the top ten. As for time point: pre-sensitization, week 0. Treatment in this sample: therapeutic diphenylcyclopropenone sensitization with weekly scalp DPC. The input for sequencing was whole blood, taken in connection with sensitization to the hapten diphenylcyclopropenone (DPC). These receptors came from a man younger than 35 with alopecia areata. Some clones in this sample may be carry-over from other donors' samples.

The sample holds a few counts of this clonotype. The junction departs from the called germline gene at one end, perhaps through a read error. The V gene is TRBV6-2 or TRBV6-3, the J gene TRBJ1-2; TRBD1 might be the D (5 bases). This CDR3 is 14 amino acids long. CDR1 and CDR2 (germline): MNHEY, SVGEGT. As DNA, the CDR3 is TGTGCCGGCAGTTACTCGTTCAGGGCAAGCGGCTACACCTTC. Translated: CAGSYSFRASGYTF.

J is TRBJ1-1 and V is TRBV14, with D unresolved. The CDR3 has 14 amino acids. Deletions cut 0 bases from V and 1 base from J, with 6 bases between. CDR1 SGHDN and CDR2 FVKESK come from the germline V gene. The CDR3 spells CASSQERWNTEAFF. In nucleotides, the CDR3 is TGTGCCAGCAGCCAAGAACGGTGGAACACTGAAGCTTTCTTT.

This chain connects TRBV24-1 to TRBJ2-1, with a tentative D call TRBD1 (5 bases). Germline V gene lookup returns CDR1 KGHDR and CDR2 SFDVKD. This CDR3 region has 14 residues. V was trimmed by 9 bases and J by 8 bases, leaving 19 bases between them. The CDR3 region has the DNA TGTGCCACCCACCACAGGAGCCCCGGCTATGAGCAGTTCTTC. It is translated as CATHHRSPGYEQFF.

The gene calls are TRBV6-2 or TRBV6-3 and TRBJ2-1; 10 positions agree with TRBD2. This CDR3 has 17 residues. Germline loops: CDR1 MNHEY, CDR2 SVGEGT. Losses at the gene ends were 3 bases for V and 0 bases for J; bases not matched to a gene: 5. CDR3 sequence (DNA): TGTGCCAGCAGTTATTCAGCGGGGGGGCTCTCCTACAATGAGCAGTTCTTC. It encodes CASSYSAGGLSYNEQFF.

This clonotype came up many times. This chain joins TRBV7-9 and TRBJ2-3, with no clear D. V dropped 6 bases and J dropped 6 bases, with 7 bases sitting between them. This CDR3 has 11 amino acids. Germline V gene lookup returns CDR1 SEHNR and CDR2 FQNEAQ (reference sequence). This chain's CDR3 is CASSLEDTQYF. DNA of the CDR3: TGTGCCAGCAGTTTGGAGGATACGCAGTATTTT.

This clonotype was detected a few times. V usage is TRBV14 and J usage is TRBJ2-1; D is possibly TRBD1 (5 bases). The CDR3 is made up of 15 amino acids. Per germline, CDR1 SGHDN and CDR2 FVKESK. Trimming pared 4 bases from V and 4 bases from J, leaving 14 bases between. CDR3 protein: CASSLDRNVYNEQFF. CDR3 bases: TGTGCCAGCAGCCTCGACAGAAACGTGTACAATGAGCAGTTCTTC.

This clonotype was picked up many times. The chain employs TRBV7-2 and TRBJ1-5; D possibly corresponds to TRBD1 (5 bases). The CDR3 extends over 15 amino acids. Germline V gene data show CDR1 as SGHTA and CDR2 as FQGNSA. V was cut by 0 bases and J by 6 bases, with 12 bases left in between. The CDR3 nucleotides read TGTGCCAGCAGCTTAGCGCCGACAGAAAGTCAGCCCCAGCATTTT. Amino acid sequence: CASSLAPTESQPQHF.

This sequence joins TRBV7-9 and TRBJ1-2; TRBD1 matches 7 bases. The V segment lost 5 bases and the J segment 7 bases; nucleotides outside the gene matches: 4. CDR3 length: 12 residues. CDR1 SEHNR and CDR2 FQNEAQ come from the germline V gene (reference sequence). The CDR3: CASSAQGTGYTF. The CDR3 DNA follows: TGTGCCAGCAGCGCACAGGGGACTGGCTACACCTTC.

This clonotype was picked up a small number of times. This rearrangement joins TRBV7-9 to TRBJ2-3; D tentatively reads TRBD1 or TRBD2 (5 bases each). V lost 5 bases to trimming and J lost 0 bases, with 12 bases between them. This CDR3 has 15 amino acids. From germline, CDR1 is SEHNR and CDR2 FQNEAQ (reference sequence). CDR3 nucleotide sequence: TGTGCCAGCAGCGTAGGGGAGCTTAGCACAGATACGCAGTATTTT. Translating gives CASSVGELSTDTQYF.

This clonotype was detected many times. The chain recombines TRBV28 with TRBJ1-2; 12 nucleotides match TRBD1. V lost 5 bases and J lost 8; bases outside the gene matches: 9. Per germline, CDR1 MDHEN and CDR2 SYDVKM. The CDR3 length is 15 residues. The chain's CDR3 is CASSPSGQGARGYTF. The DNA for the CDR3 is TGTGCCAGCAGTCCTTCGGGACAGGGGGCTAGGGGCTACACCTTC.

This clonotype was detected ten times or more. The chain uses TRBV7-6 and TRBJ1-2; the D gene is possibly TRBD1 (6 bases). The ends were cut back, 6 bases at V and 0 bases at J, with 23 bases in the middle. From germline, CDR1 is SGHVS and CDR2 FNYEAQ. The CDR3 extends over 18 amino acids. CDR3 bases: TGTGCCAGCAGTTCCCTTCCGCCGGGACACGAAGCTAACTATGGCTACACCTTC. Protein product: CASSSLPPGHEANYGYTF.

This clonotype was counted between two and nine times. The V and J genes are TRBV14 and TRBJ2-5, with TRBD2 identical over 7 bases. J lost 4 bases, V lost 3 bases, and 8 bases had no gene match. CDR1 and CDR2 from the germline V gene are SGHDN and FVKESK. The CDR3 spans 15 residues. CDR3 DNA sequence: TGTGCCAGCAGCCAGGGCCCCGGGAGGAGAGAGACCCAGTACTTC. It specifies CASSQGPGRRETQYF. Using reference TRBV14 and TRBJ2-5 for the parts outside the CDR3, the full variable domain is EAGVTQFPSHSVIEKGQTVTLRCDPISGHDNLYWYRRVMGKEIKFLLHFVKESKQDESGMPNNRFLAERTGGTYSTLKVQPAELEDSGVYFCASSQGPGRRETQYFGPGTRLLVL.

The CDR3 loop is CASSFGGSQETQYF. The CDR3 nucleotides are TGTGCCAGCAGTTTTGGTGGCAGCCAAGAGACCCAGTACTTC. The rearrangement joins TRBV7-9 to TRBJ2-5; no clear D. CDR1 is SEHNR, CDR2 FQNEAQ, per germline (reference sequence). The length of the CDR3 is 14 residues. Trimming removed 6 bases from V and 1 base from J, with 12 bases in between. Together with reference TRBV7-9 and TRBJ2-5, the CDR3 gives the full variable domain: DTGVSQNPRHKITKRGQNVTFRCDPISEHNRLYWYRQTLGQGPEFLTYFQNEAQLEKSRLLSDRFSAERPKGSFSTLEIQRTEQGDSAMYLCASSFGGSQETQYFGPGTRLLVL.

Ten or more counts support this clonotype. This chain joins TRBV6-1 and TRBJ2-2, with 9 bases aligning to TRBD1. Unmatched junction bases numbered 2, after V lost 6 bases and J lost 0 bases. The CDR3 contains 15 residues. CDR1 is MNHNS and CDR2 is SASEGT in the germline V gene. CDR3 loop: CASRRTGANTGELFF. The CDR3, as DNA: TGTGCCAGCAGGCGGACAGGGGCGAACACCGGGGAGCTGTTTTTT.

This clonotype was detected only a few times. This chain connects TRBV28 to TRBJ1-2, with 7 positions matching TRBD1. Germline CDR1 and CDR2: MDHEN and SYDVKM. V shed 2 bases and J 2 bases; nucleotides not matched to a gene: 8. This CDR3 contains 16 residues. The chain's CDR3 is CASSLPTTGRNYGYTF. CDR3 bases: TGTGCCAGCAGTTTACCAACGACAGGGCGAAACTATGGCTACACCTTC.

This clonotype came up a few times. This CDR3 reads CASSPWGGPGEQYV. CDR3 in DNA: TGCGCCAGCAGCCCCTGGGGAGGCCCCGGCGAGCAGTACGTC. The J gene is TRBJ2-7, the V gene TRBV5-1, with D maybe TRBD2 (6 bases). The length of the CDR3 is 14 residues. Germline V lookup: CDR1 SGHRS, CDR2 YFSETQ. V dropped 4 bases and J dropped 6 bases, with 17 bases sitting between them.

This sequence joins TRBV7-8 and TRBJ2-5; possible D gene TRBD2, 6 bases. The V gene's germline CDR1 is SGHVS and CDR2 FQNEAQ. This CDR3 is built from 16 residues. Trimming left V 4 bases short and J 6 bases short, with 21 bases between. The CDR3 DNA is TGTGCCAGCAGCTCCCCTCTTGGCCCGGGGGTACAGACCCAGTACTTC. Translated, it gives CASSSPLGPGVQTQYF.

The rearrangement joins TRBV7-2 to TRBJ2-5, with TRBD2 as a possible D gene (6 bases). The CDR3 consists of 15 residues. Germline values: CDR1 SGHTA, CDR2 FQGNSA. V was clipped by 1 base and J by 3 bases, with 12 bases between them. The CDR3 region has the DNA TGTGCCAGCAGCTTAGTCGGTAGCGGCAAAGAGACCCAGTACTTC. Amino acids: CASSLVGSGKETQYF.

This clonotype appeared a few times. V usage is TRBV6-5 and J usage is TRBJ1-6; weak D call: TRBD1 (6 bases). Trimming shortened V by 0 bases and J by 7 bases, and 10 bases separated the two germline ends. This CDR3 comprises 15 residues. Germline V gene lookup returns CDR1 MNHEY and CDR2 SVGAGI. Here the CDR3 DNA reads TGTGCCAGCAGTTACTCGGACAGATTAAATTCACCCCTCCACTTT. It translates to CASSYSDRLNSPLHF.

This clonotype showed up just a few times. The chain uses TRBV7-9 and TRBJ1-1; D gene unclear. V lost 1 base and J 8 bases, leaving 11 bases between the germline ends. The germline gives CDR1 SEHNR, CDR2 FQNEAQ (reference sequence). This CDR3 has 13 amino acids. Here the CDR3 reads CASSLEVRVEAFF. CDR3 coding DNA: TGTGCCAGCAGCTTAGAGGTTCGGGTGGAAGCTTTCTTT.